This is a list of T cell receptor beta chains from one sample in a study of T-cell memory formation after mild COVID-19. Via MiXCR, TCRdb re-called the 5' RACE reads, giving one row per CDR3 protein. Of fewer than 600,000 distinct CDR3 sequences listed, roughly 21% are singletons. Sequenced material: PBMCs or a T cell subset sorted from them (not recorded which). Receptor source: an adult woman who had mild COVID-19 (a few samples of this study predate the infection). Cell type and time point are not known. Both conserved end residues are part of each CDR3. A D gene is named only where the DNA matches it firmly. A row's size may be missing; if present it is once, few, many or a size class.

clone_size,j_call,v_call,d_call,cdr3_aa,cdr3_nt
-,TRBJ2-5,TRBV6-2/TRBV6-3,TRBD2,CASREDPSGQETQYF,TGTGCCAGCAGAGAGGACCCTAGCGGACAAGAGACCCAGTACTTC
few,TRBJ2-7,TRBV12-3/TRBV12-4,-,CASRGENGYEQYF,TGTGCCAGCAGAGGGGAGAACGGCTACGAGCAGTACTTC
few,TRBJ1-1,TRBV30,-,CAWSVRGMNTEAFF,TGTGCCTGGAGTGTAAGGGGTATGAACACTGAAGCTTTCTTT
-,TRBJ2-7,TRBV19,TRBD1,CASSAGQGFYEQYF,TGTGCCAGTAGTGCCGGACAGGGATTCTACGAGCAGTACTTC
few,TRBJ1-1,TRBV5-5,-,CASSVVPYRTEAFF,TGTGCCAGCAGCGTCGTCCCTTATCGGACTGAAGCTTTCTTT
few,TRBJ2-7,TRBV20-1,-,CSASPTYEQYF,TGCAGTGCTAGTCCGACCTACGAGCAGTACTTC
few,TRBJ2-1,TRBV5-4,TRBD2,CASSNIAGGTNEQFF,TGTGCCAGCAGCAATATAGCGGGGGGCACCAATGAGCAGTTCTTC
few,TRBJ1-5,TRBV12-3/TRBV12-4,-,CASSLAAGNNQPQHF,TGTGCCAGCAGTTTAGCGGCAGGGAACAATCAGCCCCAGCATTTT
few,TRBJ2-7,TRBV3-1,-,CASSQEGTRRGEQYF,TGTGCCAGCAGCCAAGAAGGGACCAGAAGGGGCGAGCAGTACTTC
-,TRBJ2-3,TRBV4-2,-,CASSQVKGSGTDTQYF,TGTGCCAGCAGCCAAGTAAAGGGCTCCGGCACAGATACGCAGTATTTT
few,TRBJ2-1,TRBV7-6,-,CASSFGLSESYNEQFF,TGTGCCAGCAGCTTTGGCCTTAGCGAGTCCTACAATGAGCAGTTCTTC